This T cell receptor beta chain emerged from a study of tumor-infiltrating lymphocytes in localized non-small cell lung cancer. On the study more broadly: Several tumor histologies, both smoking statuses, and some post-neoadjuvant chemotherapy samples were included.

Assay: immunoSEQ multiplex PCR; the TCRdb copy retains only in-frame clones and omits some. The top ten hold about a fifth of the sample, which has about 9,900 clones, roughly 70% seen once. The V end lost 7 bases, the J end lost 4 bases, and 14 bases lay between the germline ends. Per the germline V gene, CDR1 is SNHLY and CDR2 is FYNNEI. The CDR3 spans 14 residues. The rearrangement links TRBV2 to TRBJ1-5; TRBD1 is a possible D gene (6 bases). Sequenced sample: lung tumor tissue. The TCR originated in a human donor with non-small cell lung cancer. The CDR3 protein is CASTPVRGNQPQHF. CDR3 in DNA: TGTGCCAGCACCCCGGTTAGGGGGAATCAGCCCCAGCATTTT.